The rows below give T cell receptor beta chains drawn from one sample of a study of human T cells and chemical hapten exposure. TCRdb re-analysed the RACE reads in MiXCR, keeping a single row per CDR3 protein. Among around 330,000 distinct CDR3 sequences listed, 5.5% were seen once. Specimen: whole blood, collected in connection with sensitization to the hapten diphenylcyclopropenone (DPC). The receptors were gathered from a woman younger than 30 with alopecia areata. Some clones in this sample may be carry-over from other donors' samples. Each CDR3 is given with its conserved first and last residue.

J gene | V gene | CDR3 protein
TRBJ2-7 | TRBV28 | CASSLTQGWGEQYF
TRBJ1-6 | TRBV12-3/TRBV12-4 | CASSRVGSPLHF
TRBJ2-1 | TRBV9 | CASSGGNEQFF
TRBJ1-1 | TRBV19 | CASSLQVDTEAFF
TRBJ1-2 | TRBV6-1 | CASSEFWGSGGYTF
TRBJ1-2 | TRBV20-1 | CSAPPSVDYGYTF
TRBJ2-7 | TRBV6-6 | CASSPSQGLPSYEQYF
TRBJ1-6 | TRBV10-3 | CAISESLGQGDSPLHF
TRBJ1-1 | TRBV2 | CASSAGTGGITEAFF
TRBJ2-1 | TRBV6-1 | CASRTSGGDNEQFF
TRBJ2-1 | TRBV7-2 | CASSAQAGTGHNEQFF
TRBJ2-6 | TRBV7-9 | CASSLVGDPSSGANVLTF
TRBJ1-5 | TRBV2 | CASRANQPQHF
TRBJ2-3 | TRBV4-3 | CASSHISGDSYTDTQYF
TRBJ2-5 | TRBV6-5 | CASSFREMEWGEETQYF